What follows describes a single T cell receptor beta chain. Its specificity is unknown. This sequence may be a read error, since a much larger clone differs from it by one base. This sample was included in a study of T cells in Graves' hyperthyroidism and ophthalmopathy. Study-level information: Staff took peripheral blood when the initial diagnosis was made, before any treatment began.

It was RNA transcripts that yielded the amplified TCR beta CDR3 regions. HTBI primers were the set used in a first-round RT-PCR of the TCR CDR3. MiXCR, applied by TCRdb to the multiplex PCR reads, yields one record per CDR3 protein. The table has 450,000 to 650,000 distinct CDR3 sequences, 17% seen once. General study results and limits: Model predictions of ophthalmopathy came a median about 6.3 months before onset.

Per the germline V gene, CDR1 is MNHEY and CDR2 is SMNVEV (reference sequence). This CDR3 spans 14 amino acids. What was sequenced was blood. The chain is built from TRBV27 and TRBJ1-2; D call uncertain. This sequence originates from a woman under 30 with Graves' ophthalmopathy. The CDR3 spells CANSHRVSHYGYTF. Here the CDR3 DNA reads TGTGCCAACAGTCACCGGGTCAGCCATTATGGCTACACCTTC.